The 14 T cell receptor beta chains in this list originate from one sample, sequenced in a study of cytomegalovirus exposure and HLA in healthy donors. With 60 Vbeta and 13 Jbeta primers, the PCR was carried out. Data came from immunoSEQ multiplex PCR; TCRdb stores just in-frame clones and leaves some out. Found here are about 120,000 clones, under 70% of them singletons; the top ten hold over 1.5%. The source material was PBMCs. The receptor set was obtained from a man aged 18-30 years in good health and CMV-seronegative.

The chain couples TRBV11-2 to TRBJ2-2; no clear D gene. V dropped 6 bases and J dropped 4 bases, with 9 bases sitting between them. The CDR3 totals 13 residues. Looked up from germline, CDR1 is SGHAT and CDR2 is FQNNGV. The CDR3 spells CASSFLPTGELFF. In DNA form, the CDR3 reads TGTGCCAGCAGTTTCCTCCCCACCGGGGAGCTGTTTTTT.

The rearrangement joins TRBV6-1 to TRBJ2-5; D not certain. The CDR3 totals 14 residues. V lost 6 bases, J lost 5 bases, and 16 bases lay in between. The V gene's germline CDR1 is MNHNS and CDR2 SASEGT. The CDR3 reads CASRMWQVEETQYF. The CDR3 DNA reads TGTGCCAGCAGGATGTGGCAGGTTGAGGAGACCCAGTACTTC.

This clone was detected a few times. The chain combines TRBV27 with TRBJ1-3; 7 bases fit TRBD1. CDR1 and CDR2 (germline): MNHEY, SMNVEV (reference sequence). The CDR3 spans 15 residues. V trimming: 2 bases; J trimming: 4 bases; junction bases outside the gene matches: 5. Here the CDR3 DNA reads TGTGCCAGCAGTTTAAGGGGGCATAAAGGAAACACCATATATTTT. As protein: CASSLRGHKGNTIYF.

The chain couples TRBV7-2 to TRBJ1-5; D might be TRBD1 (5 bases). In germline, CDR1 is SGHTA, CDR2 FQGNSA. Trimming pared 3 bases from V and 0 bases from J, leaving 9 bases between. The CDR3 loop spans 15 amino acids. The DNA for the CDR3 is TGTGCCAGCAGCTTGAAGGGGTCTAGCAATCAGCCCCAGCATTTT. Translated: CASSLKGSSNQPQHF. Supplemented by reference TRBV7-2 and TRBJ1-5, the full variable domain reads GAGVSQSPSNKVTEKGKDVELRCDPISGHTALYWYRQSLGQGLEFLIYFQGNSAPDKSGLPSDRFSAERTGGSVSTLTIQRTQQEDSAVYLCASSLKGSSNQPQHFGDGTRLSIL.

The chain uses TRBV7-9 and TRBJ1-1, with a possible D match to TRBD1 (5 bases). Trimming pared 4 bases from V and 4 bases from J, leaving 19 bases between. CDR3 size: 16 residues. CDR1 is SEHNR, CDR2 FQNEAQ, per germline (reference sequence). CDR3 sequence reads: CASSSSGSLGTTEAFF. The CDR3 DNA is TGTGCCAGCAGCTCCTCCGGGAGTTTGGGGACCACTGAAGCTTTCTTT.

The J gene is TRBJ1-1, the V gene TRBV27; perhaps TRBD1 as D (6 bases). CDR1 MNHEY and CDR2 SMNVEV come from the germline V gene (reference sequence). V was shortened by 5 bases and J by 8 bases, with 9 bases between the two germline ends. CDR3 length: 11 amino acids. CDR3 DNA: TGTGCCAGCAGTACGGGGACAGAAGCTTTCTTT. It specifies CASSTGTEAFF.

This clone has a handful of counts. The chain is built from TRBV4-2 and TRBJ2-5; maybe TRBD1 (5 bases). V lost 1 base and J lost 3, with 9 bases in between. CDR1 LGHNA and CDR2 YNFKEQ come from the germline V gene. This CDR3 contains 14 residues. The CDR3 loop reads CASSQGRREETQYF. The CDR3 DNA reads as TGTGCCAGCAGCCAAGGACGCAGGGAAGAGACCCAGTACTTC.

The chain is built from TRBV6-4 and TRBJ2-7, with 7 bases aligning to TRBD2. CDR3 length equals 14 residues. Trimming removed 5 bases from V and 3 bases from J; junction bases left unmatched: 7. CDR1 is MRHNA and CDR2 is SNTAGT in the germline V gene. The CDR3 sequence: CASSMRGGNYEQYF. The CDR3 DNA reads as TGTGCCAGCAGTATGCGGGGAGGGAACTACGAGCAGTACTTC.

The J gene is TRBJ2-3, the V gene TRBV7-2, with 10 bases fitting TRBD1. The CDR3 is 17 amino acids. J was trimmed by 3 bases and V by 6 bases; bases with no gene match: 12. Germline-derived CDR1 and CDR2 are SGHTA and FQGNSA. CDR3 in amino acids: CASSARTGGRGTDTQYF. The CDR3, as DNA: TGTGCCAGCAGTGCTCGGACAGGGGGACGTGGGACAGATACGCAGTATTTT.

The V gene is TRBV5-1, the J gene TRBJ2-2; D is ambiguous. The CDR3 loop spans 19 amino acids. The germline V and J ends were trimmed by 4 bases and 2 bases, with 24 bases remaining between them. CDR1 is SGHRS, CDR2 YFSETQ, per germline. The chain's CDR3 is CASSTSDNRNPINTGELFF. For the CDR3, the DNA is TGCGCCAGCAGCACCTCCGATAACAGAAACCCGATCAACACCGGGGAGCTGTTTTTT.

Only one count was recorded for this clone. This chain joins TRBV9 and TRBJ2-3; 8 nucleotides agree with TRBD1. Trimming took 2 bases from V and 2 from J; bases not matched to a gene: 4. The CDR3 totals 15 residues. Germline CDR1 SGDLS, CDR2 YYNGEE. The CDR3 reads CASSVDREYTDTQYF. In DNA, the CDR3 is TGTGCCAGCAGCGTGGACAGGGAATACACAGATACGCAGTATTTT.

The chain is built from TRBV7-2 and TRBJ2-3; weak D call: TRBD2 (7 bases). CDR3 length: 14 amino acids. Trimming removed 3 bases from V and 2 bases from J, with 9 bases in between. Per the germline V gene, CDR1 is SGHTA and CDR2 is FQGNSA. This CDR3 reads CASSFRGATDTQYF. DNA of the CDR3: TGTGCCAGCAGCTTTCGGGGGGCCACAGATACGCAGTATTTT.

V usage is TRBV2 and J usage is TRBJ2-3, with 8 bases matching TRBD1. The CDR3 loop spans 13 amino acids. J gave up 6 bases and V 7 bases, and 6 bases lay outside the gene matches. The germline V gene encodes CDR1 SNHLY and CDR2 FYNNEI. Here the CDR3 DNA reads TGTGCCAGCATCTCGACAGGGGTTGATACGCAGTATTTT. Protein sequence: CASISTGVDTQYF.

The chain carries TRBV7-2 and TRBJ2-7; no clear D gene. Germline CDR1 and CDR2: SGHTA and FQGNSA. Trimming cost V 5 bases and J 0 bases, with 14 bases left between them. This CDR3 spans 15 amino acids. DNA for the CDR3: TGTGCCAGCAGCCCTAAAAGTAGCCGCTCCTACGAGCAGTACTTC. The encoded protein is CASSPKSSRSYEQYF.